This T cell receptor beta chain comes out of a study of T cells after yellow fever vaccination. The CDR3 is 15 residues long. The V end was cut by 0 bases, the J end by 4 bases, with 10 bases between. From germline, CDR1 is LGHNA and CDR2 YSLEER. This clonotype was picked up many times. The antigen is unknown. Template switching with 5'RACE generated the TCR cDNA and added a universal primer site and UMIs. TCRdb re-called the 5' RACE reads through MiXCR, storing one row per CDR3 protein. Of hundreds of thousands of distinct CDR3 sequences listed, about 6.2% are singletons. General observations from the study: Clones that expanded after primary vaccination mostly reappeared after the booster (just under 98% CD4, about 89% CD8). Overall, a small share of clonotypes was seen in both CD4 and CD8 compartments.

Sequenced here: PBMCs, sampled 5 days after the yellow fever booster vaccination. The V and J genes are TRBV4-3 and TRBJ2-1; the D is unclear. This receptor was taken from a man in his thirties or forties who received the YFV17D yellow fever vaccine. The CDR3 nucleotides read TGCGCCAGCAGCCAAGATGGCGGAAGATACAATGAGCAGTTCTTC. Its translation is CASSQDGGRYNEQFF.